This passage covers 7 T cell receptor beta chains from one sample sequenced in a study of human T cells and chemical hapten exposure (dated by TCRdb to about 2021). The library was generated by RACE. Instrument used: NextSeq 500. TCRdb applied fastp at Q25 and MiXCR to the public reads, then kept only in-frame beta chains. When rows share a CDR3 protein, they turn into one entry using the most common DNA and genes. The sample table holds roughly 100,000 distinct CDR3 sequences, of which approximately 8.2% were seen once. About 3% of the sample belongs to the ten largest clones. Taken with the paper, the label for time point translates to: healthy volunteer bleed at 2 weeks. Unfractionated whole blood was collected in Tempus Blood RNA tubes, and total RNA was extracted from that blood. The sequencing sample was made of whole blood. The origin of the receptors is a female donor in good health. Some clones in this sample may be carry-over from other donors' samples.

This clonotype was recorded a few times. The chain couples TRBV5-1 to TRBJ2-4; perhaps TRBD1 as D (6 bases). The germline V gene has CDR1 SGHRS and CDR2 YFSETQ. The CDR3 totals 16 residues. Trimming took 4 bases from V and 8 from J, leaving 22 bases between them. The CDR3 reads CASSPLDSSFGDIQYF. The CDR3 nucleotides read TGCGCCAGCAGCCCGCTGGACAGCTCCTTTGGGGACATTCAGTACTTC.

This clonotype was observed a handful of times. The J gene is TRBJ2-6, the V gene TRBV7-8; weak D call: TRBD1 (5 bases). Germline lookup yields CDR1 SGHVS and CDR2 FQNEAQ. This CDR3 has 18 amino acids. The germline V and J ends were trimmed by 1 base and 1 base, with 14 bases remaining between them. The CDR3 here is CASSLVHLGASGANVLTF. CDR3 in DNA: TGTGCCAGCAGCTTAGTTCATCTAGGGGCGTCTGGGGCCAACGTCCTGACTTTC.

This clonotype was seen repeatedly, ten times or more. V is TRBV4-3 and J is TRBJ1-2, with 8 bases aligning to TRBD1. Germline CDR1 LGHNA, CDR2 YSLEER. The CDR3 covers 15 residues. With 2 bases clipped from V and 8 bases from J, the junction kept 10 bases outside the gene matches. CDR3 loop: CASSQIQGALKGYTF. The CDR3 coding sequence is TGCGCCAGCAGCCAAATTCAGGGGGCGCTTAAGGGCTACACCTTC.

The table lists this clonotype with many counts. CDR3 protein: CSARRRTSGYNEQFF. The CDR3 nucleotides are TGCAGTGCTAGACGACGAACTAGCGGTTACAATGAGCAGTTCTTC. V is TRBV20-1 and J is TRBJ2-1; 8 bases match TRBD2. Germline V gives CDR1 DFQATT, CDR2 SNEGSKA (reference sequence). J gave up 4 bases and V 2 bases, and 7 bases lay outside the gene matches. The CDR3 has 15 residues.

This clonotype showed up just a few times. V and J are TRBV3-1 and TRBJ2-1, with TRBD2 matching 11 bases. V trimming: 2 bases; J trimming: 3 bases; junction bases outside the gene matches: 6. The CDR3 covers 17 residues. Germline V gene sequence: CDR1 LGHDT, CDR2 YNNKEL (reference sequence). The CDR3 bases are TGTGCCAGCAGCCAAACAACAACTAGCGGGAGCTACAATGAGCAGTTCTTC. Protein product: CASSQTTTSGSYNEQFF.

This clonotype was picked up a small number of times. The chain joins TRBV3-1 to TRBJ2-2, with D perhaps TRBD2 (6 bases). Germline V gene data show CDR1 as LGHDT and CDR2 as YNNKEL (reference sequence). V was clipped by 6 bases and J by 2 bases, with 10 bases between them. CDR3 size: 14 residues. In nucleotides, the CDR3 is TGTGCCAGCAGACTTAGCGGCAACACCGGGGAGCTGTTTTTT. Amino acids: CASRLSGNTGELFF.

This chain connects TRBV20-1 to TRBJ1-1; D might be TRBD1 (6 bases). V was shortened by 6 bases and J by 1 base, with 15 bases between the two germline ends. Per germline, CDR1 DFQATT and CDR2 SNEGSKA (reference sequence). The CDR3 loop spans 14 amino acids. The CDR3 spells CSAIPGHTNTEAFF. In DNA, the CDR3 is TGCAGTGCCATACCGGGACACACGAACACTGAAGCTTTCTTT.